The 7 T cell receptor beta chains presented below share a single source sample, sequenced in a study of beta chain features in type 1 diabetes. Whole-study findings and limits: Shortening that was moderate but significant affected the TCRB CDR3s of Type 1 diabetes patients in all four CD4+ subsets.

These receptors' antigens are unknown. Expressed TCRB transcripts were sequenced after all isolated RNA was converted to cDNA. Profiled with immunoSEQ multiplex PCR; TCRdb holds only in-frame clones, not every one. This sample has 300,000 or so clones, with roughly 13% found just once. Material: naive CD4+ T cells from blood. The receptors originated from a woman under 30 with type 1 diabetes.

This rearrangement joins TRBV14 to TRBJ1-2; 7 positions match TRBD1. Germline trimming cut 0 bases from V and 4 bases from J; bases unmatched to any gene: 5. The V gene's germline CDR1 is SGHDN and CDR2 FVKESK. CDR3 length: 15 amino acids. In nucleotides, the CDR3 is TGTGCCAGCAGCCAAGAAGCCGGGACAGCCTATGGCTACACCTTC. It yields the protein CASSQEAGTAYGYTF.

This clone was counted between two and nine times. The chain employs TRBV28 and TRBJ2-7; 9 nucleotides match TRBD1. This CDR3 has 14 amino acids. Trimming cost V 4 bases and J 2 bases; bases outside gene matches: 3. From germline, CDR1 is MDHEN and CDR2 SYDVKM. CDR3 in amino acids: CASSSGTGTYEQYF. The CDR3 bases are TGTGCCAGCAGTTCCGGGACAGGGACCTACGAGCAGTACTTC.

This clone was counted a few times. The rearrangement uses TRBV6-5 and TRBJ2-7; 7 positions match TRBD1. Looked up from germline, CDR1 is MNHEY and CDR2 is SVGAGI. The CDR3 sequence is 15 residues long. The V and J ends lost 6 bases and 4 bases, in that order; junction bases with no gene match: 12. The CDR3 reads CASSPGQAHQYEQYV. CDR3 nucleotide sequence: TGTGCCAGCAGCCCCGGACAGGCGCACCAATACGAGCAGTACGTC.

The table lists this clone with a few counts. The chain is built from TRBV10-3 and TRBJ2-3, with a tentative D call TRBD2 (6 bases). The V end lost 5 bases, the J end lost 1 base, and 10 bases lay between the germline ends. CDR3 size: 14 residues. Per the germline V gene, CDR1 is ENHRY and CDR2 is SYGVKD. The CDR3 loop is CAISPGVGTDTQYF. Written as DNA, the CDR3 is TGTGCCATCAGTCCGGGAGTTGGCACAGATACGCAGTATTTT.

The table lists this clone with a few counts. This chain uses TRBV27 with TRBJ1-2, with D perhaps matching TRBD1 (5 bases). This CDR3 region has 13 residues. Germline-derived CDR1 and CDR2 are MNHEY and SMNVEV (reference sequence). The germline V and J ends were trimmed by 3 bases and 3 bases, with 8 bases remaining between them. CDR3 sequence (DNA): TGTGCCAGCAGTTTTTGGGGCTACTATGGCTACACCTTC. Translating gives CASSFWGYYGYTF.

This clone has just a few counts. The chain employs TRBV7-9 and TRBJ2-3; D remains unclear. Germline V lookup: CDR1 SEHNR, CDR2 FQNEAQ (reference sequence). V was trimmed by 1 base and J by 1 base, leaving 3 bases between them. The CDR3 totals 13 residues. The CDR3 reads CASSLVGTDTQYF. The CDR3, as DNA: TGTGCCAGCAGCTTAGTAGGCACAGATACGCAGTATTTT.

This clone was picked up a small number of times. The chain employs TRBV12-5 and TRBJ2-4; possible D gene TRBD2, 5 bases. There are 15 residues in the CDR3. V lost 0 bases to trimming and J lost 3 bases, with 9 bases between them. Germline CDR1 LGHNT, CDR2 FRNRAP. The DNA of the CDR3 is TGTGCTAGTGGTTTGGTACTGAGGGACAAAAACATTCAGTACTTC. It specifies CASGLVLRDKNIQYF.